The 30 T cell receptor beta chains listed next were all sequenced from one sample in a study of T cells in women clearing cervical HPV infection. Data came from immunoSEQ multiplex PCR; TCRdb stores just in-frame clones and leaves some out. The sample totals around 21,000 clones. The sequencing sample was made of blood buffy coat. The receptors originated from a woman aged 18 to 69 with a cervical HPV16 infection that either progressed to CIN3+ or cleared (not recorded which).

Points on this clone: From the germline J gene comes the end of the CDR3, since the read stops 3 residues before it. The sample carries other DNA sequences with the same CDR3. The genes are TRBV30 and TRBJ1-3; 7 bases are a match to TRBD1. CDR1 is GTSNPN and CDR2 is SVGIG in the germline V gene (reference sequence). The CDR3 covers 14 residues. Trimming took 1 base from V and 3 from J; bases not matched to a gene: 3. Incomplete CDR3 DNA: TGTGCCTGGAGTGGAGGGGGCGATGGAAACACC. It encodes CAWSGGGDGNT. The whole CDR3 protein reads CAWSGGGDGNTIYF.

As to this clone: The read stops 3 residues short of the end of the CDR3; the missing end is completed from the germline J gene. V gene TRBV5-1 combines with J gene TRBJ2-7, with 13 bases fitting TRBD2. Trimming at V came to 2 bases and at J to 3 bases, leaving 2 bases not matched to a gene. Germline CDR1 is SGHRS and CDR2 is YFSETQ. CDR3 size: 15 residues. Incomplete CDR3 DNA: TGCGCCAGCAGCTTTAGGACTAGCGGGGGCTACGAG. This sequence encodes CASSFRTSGGYE. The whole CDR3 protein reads CASSFRTSGGYEQYF.

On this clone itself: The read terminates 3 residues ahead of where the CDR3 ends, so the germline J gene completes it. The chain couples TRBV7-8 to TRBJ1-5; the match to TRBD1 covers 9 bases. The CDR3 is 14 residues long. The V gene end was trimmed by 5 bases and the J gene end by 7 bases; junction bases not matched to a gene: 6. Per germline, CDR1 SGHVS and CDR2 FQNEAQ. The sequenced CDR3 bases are TGTGCCAGCAGCCGCGGGGACAGGGCACAGCCC. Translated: CASSRGDRAQP. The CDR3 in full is CASSRGDRAQPQHF. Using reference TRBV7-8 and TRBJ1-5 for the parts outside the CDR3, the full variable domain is GAGVSQSPRYKVAKRGQDVALRCDPISGHVSLFWYQQALGQGPEFLTYFQNEAQLDKSGLPSDRFFAERPEGSVSTLKIQRTQQEDSAVYLCASSRGDRAQPQHFGDGTRLSIL.

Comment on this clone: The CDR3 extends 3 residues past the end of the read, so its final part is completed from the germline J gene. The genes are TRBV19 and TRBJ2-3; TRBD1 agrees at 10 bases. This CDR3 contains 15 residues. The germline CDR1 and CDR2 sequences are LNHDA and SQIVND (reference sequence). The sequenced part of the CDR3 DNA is TGTGCCAGTAGTATTTCGACAGGGGGCAATCAGCCG. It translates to CASSISTGGNQP. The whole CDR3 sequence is CASSISTGGNQPQYF.

Here the CDR3 reads CATSDIAGELFF. The CDR3 DNA, read in part, is TGTGCCACCTCTGACATTGCCGGGGAG. The chain carries TRBV28 and TRBJ2-2; D is unresolved. Coverage ceases 3 residues before the CDR3 finishes, and the germline J gene fills in the end. The length of the CDR3 is 12 residues. Per germline, CDR1 MDHEN and CDR2 SYDVKM. Trimming cost V 10 bases and J 6 bases, with 12 bases left between them.

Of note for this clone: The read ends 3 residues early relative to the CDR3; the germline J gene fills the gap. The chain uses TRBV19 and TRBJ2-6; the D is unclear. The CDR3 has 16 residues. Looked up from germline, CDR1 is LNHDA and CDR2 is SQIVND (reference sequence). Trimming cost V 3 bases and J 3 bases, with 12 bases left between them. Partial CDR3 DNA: TGTGCCAGTAGTATTTCCCGACTCGGTGGGGCCAACGTC. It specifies CASSISRLGGANV. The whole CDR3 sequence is CASSISRLGGANVLTF.

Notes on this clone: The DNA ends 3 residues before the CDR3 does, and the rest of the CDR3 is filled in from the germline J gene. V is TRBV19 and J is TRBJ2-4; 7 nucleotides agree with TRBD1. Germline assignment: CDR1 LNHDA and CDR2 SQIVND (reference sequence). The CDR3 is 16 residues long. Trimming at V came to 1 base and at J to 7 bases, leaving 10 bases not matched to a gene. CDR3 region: CASSIGFGQEGNIQYF. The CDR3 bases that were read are TGTGCCAGTAGTATAGGCTTTGGACAGGAAGGGAACATT.

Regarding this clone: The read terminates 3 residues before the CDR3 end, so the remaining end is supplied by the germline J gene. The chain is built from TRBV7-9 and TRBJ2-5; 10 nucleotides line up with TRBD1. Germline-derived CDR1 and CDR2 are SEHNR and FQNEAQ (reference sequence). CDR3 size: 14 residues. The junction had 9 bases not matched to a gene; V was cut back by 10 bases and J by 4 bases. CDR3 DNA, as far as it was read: TGTGCCATTCAGACAGGGGGCGCCTTAGAGACC. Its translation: CAIQTGGALET. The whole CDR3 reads CAIQTGGALETQYF.

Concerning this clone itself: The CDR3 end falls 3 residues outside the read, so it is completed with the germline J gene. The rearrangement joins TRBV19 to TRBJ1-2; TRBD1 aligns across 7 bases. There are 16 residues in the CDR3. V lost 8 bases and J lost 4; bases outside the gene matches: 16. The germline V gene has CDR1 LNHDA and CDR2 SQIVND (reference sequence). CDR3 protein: CASLNRGDGISYGYTF. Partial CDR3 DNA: TGTGCCAGTCTCAACAGGGGCGACGGCATAAGCTATGGC.

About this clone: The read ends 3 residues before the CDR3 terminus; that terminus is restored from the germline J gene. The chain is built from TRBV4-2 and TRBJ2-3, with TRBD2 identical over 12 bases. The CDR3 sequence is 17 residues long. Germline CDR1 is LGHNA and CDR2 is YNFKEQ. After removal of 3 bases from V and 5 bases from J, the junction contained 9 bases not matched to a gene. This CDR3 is CASSHAGTSGLVDTQYF. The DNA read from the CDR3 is TGTGCCAGCAGCCACGCCGGGACTAGCGGGTTGGTAGATACG.

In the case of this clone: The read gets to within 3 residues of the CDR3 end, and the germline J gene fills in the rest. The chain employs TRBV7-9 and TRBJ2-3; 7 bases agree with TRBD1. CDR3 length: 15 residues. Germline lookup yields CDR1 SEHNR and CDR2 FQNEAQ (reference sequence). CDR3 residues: CASSSSDRVGETQYF. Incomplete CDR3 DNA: TGTGCCAGCAGCTCCTCCGACAGGGTGGGGGAGACG.

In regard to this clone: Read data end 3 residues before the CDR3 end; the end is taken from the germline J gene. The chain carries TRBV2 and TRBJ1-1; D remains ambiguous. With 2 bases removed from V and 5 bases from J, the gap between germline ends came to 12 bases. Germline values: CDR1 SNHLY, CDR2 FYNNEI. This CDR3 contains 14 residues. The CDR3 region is CASSERRVNTEAFF. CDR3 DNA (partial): TGTGCCAGCAGTGAAAGACGGGTAAATACTGAA.

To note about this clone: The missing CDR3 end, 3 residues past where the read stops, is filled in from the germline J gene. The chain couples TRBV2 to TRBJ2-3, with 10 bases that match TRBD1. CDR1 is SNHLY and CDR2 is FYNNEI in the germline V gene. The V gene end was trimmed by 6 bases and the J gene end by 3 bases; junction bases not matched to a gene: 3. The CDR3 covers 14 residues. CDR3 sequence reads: CASSLGQGTDTQYF. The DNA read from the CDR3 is TGTGCCAGCAGCTTGGGACAGGGGACAGATACG. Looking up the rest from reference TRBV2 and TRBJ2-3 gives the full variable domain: EPEVTQTPSHQVTQMGQEVILRCVPISNHLYFYWYRQILGQKVEFLVSFYNNEISEKSEIFDDQFSVERPDGSNFTLKIRSTKLEDSAMYFCASSLGQGTDTQYFGPGTRLTVL.

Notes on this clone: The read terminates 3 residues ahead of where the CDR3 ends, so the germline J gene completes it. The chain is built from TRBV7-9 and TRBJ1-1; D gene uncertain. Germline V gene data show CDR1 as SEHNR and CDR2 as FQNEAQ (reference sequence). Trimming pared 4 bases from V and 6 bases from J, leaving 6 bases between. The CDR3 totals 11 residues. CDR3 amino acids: CASSWASEAFF. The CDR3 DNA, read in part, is TGTGCCAGCAGCTGGGCTTCTGAA.

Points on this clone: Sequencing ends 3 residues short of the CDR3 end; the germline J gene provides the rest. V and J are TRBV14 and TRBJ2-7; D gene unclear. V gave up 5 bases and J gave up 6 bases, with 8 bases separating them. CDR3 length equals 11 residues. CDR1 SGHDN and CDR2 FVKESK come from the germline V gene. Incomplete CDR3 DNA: TGTGCCAGCAGCTTCTCTTCCGAG. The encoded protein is CASSFSSE. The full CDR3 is CASSFSSEQYF.

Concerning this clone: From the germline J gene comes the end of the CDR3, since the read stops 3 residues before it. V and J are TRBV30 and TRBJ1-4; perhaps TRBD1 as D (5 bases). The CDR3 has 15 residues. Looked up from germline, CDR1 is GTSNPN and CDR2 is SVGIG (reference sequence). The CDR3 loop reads CAWTSGGTNNSPLFF. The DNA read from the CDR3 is TGTGCCTGGACCTCGGGGGGGACGAATAATTCACCA.

The CDR3 is CASSWSGGGNTGELFF. The sequenced part of the CDR3 DNA is TGTGCCAGCAGCTGGAGCGGGGGGGGGAACACCGGGGAG. V and J are TRBV2 and TRBJ2-2; 10 bases line up with TRBD2. The sequence runs out 3 residues before the end of the CDR3; the remainder is reconstructed from the germline J gene. CDR3 length: 16 amino acids. The J segment lost 1 base and the V segment lost 6 bases, leaving 5 bases of the junction unmatched. Germline values: CDR1 SNHLY, CDR2 FYNNEI.

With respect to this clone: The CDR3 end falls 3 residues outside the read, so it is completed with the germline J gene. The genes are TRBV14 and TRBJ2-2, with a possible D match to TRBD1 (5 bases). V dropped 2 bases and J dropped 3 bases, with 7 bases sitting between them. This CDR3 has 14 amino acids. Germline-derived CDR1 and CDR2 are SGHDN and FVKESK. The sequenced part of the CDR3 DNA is TGTGCCAGCAGCCAACAGGGTCACACCGGGGAG. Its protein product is CASSQQGHTGE. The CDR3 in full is CASSQQGHTGELFF.

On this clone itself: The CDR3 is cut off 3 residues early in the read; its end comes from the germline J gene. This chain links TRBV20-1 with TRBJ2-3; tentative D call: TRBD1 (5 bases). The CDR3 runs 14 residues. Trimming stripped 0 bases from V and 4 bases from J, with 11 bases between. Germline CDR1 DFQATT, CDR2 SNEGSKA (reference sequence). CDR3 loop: CSARDRAGPDTQYF. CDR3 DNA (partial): TGCAGTGCTAGAGATCGAGCAGGGCCAGATACG.

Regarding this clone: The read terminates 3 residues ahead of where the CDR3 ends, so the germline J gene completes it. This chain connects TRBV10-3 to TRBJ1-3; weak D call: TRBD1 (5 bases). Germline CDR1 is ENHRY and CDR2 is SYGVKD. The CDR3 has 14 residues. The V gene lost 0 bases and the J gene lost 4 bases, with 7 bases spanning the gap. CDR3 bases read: TGTGCCATCAGTGAGTCAGGGGCAGGAAACACC. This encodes CAISESGAGNT. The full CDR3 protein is CAISESGAGNTIYF.

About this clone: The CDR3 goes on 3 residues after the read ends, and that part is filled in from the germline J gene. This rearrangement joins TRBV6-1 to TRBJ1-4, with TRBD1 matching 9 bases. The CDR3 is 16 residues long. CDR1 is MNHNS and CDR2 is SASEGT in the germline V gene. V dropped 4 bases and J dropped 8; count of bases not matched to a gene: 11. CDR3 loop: CASSVDNRGLGEKLFF. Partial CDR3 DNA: TGTGCCAGCAGTGTGGATAACAGGGGGCTCGGGGAAAAA.

The CDR3 DNA, read in part, is TGTGCCAGTAGTTCTACCTACGAG. As protein: CASSSTYE. The full CDR3 reads CASSSTYEQYF. The J gene is TRBJ2-7, the V gene TRBV19; D call uncertain. With the read ending 3 residues before the CDR3 end, the germline J gene is used to fill in that end. Germline CDR1 reads LNHDA; CDR2 reads SQIVND (reference sequence). This CDR3 is built from 11 residues. V gave up 5 bases and J gave up 2 bases, with 4 bases separating them.

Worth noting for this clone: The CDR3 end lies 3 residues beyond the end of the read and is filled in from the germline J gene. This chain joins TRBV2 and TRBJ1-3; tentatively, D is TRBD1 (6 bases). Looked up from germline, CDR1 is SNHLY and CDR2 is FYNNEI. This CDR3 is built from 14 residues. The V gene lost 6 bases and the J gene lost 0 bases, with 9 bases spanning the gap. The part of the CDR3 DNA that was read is TGTGCCAGCAGCTTACAGGGCTCTGGAAACACC. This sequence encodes CASSLQGSGNT. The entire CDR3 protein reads CASSLQGSGNTIYF.

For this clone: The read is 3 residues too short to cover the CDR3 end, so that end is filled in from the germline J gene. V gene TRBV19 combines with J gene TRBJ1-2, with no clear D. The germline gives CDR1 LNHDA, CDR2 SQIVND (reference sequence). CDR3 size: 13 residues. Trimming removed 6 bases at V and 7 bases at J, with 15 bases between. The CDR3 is CASSLQEAGGYTF. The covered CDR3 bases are TGTGCCAGTAGCCTGCAGGAAGCCGGTGGC.

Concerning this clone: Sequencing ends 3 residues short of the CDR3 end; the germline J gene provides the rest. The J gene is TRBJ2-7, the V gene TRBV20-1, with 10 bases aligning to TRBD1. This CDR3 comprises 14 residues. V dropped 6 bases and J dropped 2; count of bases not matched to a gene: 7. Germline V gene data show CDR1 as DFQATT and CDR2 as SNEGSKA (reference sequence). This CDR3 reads CSATTGGITYEQYF. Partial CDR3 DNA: TGCAGTGCCACGACAGGGGGCATCACCTACGAG.

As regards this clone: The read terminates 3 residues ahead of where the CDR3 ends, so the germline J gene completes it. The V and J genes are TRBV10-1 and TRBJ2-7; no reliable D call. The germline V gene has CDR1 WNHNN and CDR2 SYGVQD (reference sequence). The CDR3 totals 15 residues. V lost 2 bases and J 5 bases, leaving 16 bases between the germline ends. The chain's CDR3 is CASSEGSYQGHEQYF. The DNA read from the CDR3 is TGCGCCAGCAGTGAGGGGTCTTATCAAGGGCACGAG.

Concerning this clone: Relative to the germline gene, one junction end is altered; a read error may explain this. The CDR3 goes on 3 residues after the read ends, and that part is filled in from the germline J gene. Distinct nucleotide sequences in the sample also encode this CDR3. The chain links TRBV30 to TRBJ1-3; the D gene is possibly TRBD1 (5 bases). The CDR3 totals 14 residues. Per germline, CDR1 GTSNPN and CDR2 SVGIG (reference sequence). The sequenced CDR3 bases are TGTGCCTGGAGCTCGTGGGGGGGTGGAAACACG. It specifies CAWSSWGGGNT. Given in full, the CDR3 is CAWSSWGGGNTIYF.

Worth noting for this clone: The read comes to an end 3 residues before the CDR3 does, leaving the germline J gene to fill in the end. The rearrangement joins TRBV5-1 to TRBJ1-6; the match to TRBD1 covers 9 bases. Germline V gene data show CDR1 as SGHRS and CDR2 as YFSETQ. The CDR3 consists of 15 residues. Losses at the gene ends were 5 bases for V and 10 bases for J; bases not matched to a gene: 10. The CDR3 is CASSPGTGINSPLHF. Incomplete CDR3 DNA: TGCGCCAGCAGTCCCGGGACAGGGATAAACTCACCC. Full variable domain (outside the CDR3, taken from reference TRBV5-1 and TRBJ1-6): KAGVTQTPRYLIKTRGQQVTLSCSPISGHRSVSWYQQTPGQGLQFLFEYFSETQRNKGNFPGRFSGRQFSNSRSEMNVSTLELGDSALYLCASSPGTGINSPLHFGNGTRLTVT.

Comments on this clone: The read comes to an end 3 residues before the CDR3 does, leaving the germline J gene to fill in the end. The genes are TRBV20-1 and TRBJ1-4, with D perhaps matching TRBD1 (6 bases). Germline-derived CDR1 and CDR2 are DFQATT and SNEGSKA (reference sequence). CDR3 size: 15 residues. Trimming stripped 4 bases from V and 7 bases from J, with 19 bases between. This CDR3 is CSAIFSGGATEKLFF. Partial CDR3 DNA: TGCAGTGCTATATTTTCGGGGGGCGCGACTGAAAAA.

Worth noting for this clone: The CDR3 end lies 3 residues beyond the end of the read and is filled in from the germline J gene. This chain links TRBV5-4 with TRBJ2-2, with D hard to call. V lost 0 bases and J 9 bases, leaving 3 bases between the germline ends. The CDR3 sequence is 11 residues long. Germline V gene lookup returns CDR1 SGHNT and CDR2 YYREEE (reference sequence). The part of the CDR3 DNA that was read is TGTGCCAGCAGCTTGGACAGGGAG. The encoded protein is CASSLDRE. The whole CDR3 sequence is CASSLDRELFF.